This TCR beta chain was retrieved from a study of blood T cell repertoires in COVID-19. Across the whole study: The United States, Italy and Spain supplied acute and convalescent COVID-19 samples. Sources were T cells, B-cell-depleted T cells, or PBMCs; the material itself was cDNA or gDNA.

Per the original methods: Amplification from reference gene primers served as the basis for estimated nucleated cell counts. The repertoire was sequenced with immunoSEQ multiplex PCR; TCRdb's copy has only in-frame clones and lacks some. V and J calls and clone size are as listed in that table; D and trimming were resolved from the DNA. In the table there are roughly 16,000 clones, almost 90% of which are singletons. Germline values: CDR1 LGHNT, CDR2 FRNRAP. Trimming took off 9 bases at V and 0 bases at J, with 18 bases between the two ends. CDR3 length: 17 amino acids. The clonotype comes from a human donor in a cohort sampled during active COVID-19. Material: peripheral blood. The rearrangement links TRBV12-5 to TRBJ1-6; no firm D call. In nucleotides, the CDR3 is TGTGCTAGCGGCAGGATCCTCGCGGGCTCCTATAATTCACCCCTCCACTTT. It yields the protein CASGRILAGSYNSPLHF.